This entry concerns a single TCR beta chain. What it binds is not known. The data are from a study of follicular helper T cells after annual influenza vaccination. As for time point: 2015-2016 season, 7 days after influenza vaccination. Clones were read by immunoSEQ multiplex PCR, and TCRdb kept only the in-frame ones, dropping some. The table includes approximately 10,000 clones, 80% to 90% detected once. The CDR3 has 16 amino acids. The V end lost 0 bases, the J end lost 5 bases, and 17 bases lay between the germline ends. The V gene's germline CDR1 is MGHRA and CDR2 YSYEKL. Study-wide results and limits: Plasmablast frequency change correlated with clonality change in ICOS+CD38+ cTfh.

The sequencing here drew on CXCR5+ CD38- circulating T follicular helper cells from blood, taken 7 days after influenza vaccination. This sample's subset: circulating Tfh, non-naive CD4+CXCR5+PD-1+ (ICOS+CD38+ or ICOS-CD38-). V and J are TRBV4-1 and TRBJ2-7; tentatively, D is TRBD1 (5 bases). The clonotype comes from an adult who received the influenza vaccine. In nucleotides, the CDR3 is TGCGCCAGCAGCCAAGAATGGCTCAGGACATATGACGAGCAGTACTTC. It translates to CASSQEWLRTYDEQYF.